These T cell receptor beta chains were read from a single sample in a study of T-cell memory formation after mild COVID-19. TCRdb re-analysed the 5' RACE reads in MiXCR, keeping a single row per CDR3 protein. The sample contains nearly 40,000 distinct CDR3 sequences, 5% to 7% of which appear only once. The source material was PBMCs or a T cell subset sorted from them (not recorded which). The receptors were gathered from an adult who had mild COVID-19 (a few samples of this study predate the infection). Cell type and time point are not known. The CDR3 runs from the conserved cysteine through the conserved F or W. The D gene is left open where the match is weak. Size values are once, few and many counts, or a class for expanded clones, and some rows have none.

TGTGCCAGCAGCTTAGTTTTGCGGGGAGGCACAGATACGCAGTATTTT,CASSLVLRGGTDTQYF,many,TRBJ2-3,.,TRBV7-3
TGCGCCAGCAGCCCGTCGGGGACAGGGCTCACCGGGGAGCTGTTTTTT,CASSPSGTGLTGELFF,many,TRBJ2-2,TRBD1,TRBV4-1
TGCAGTGCTAGTGTCGGGGGGGCTCAAGAGACCCAGTACTTC,CSASVGGAQETQYF,few,TRBJ2-5,TRBD2,TRBV20-1
TGTGCCAGCAGCGTCCGGCGAAGCACAGATACGCAGTATTTT,CASSVRRSTDTQYF,many,TRBJ2-3,.,TRBV6-5
TGTGCCAGCAGTCTCATAGCGGGGGGGAACAATGAGCAGTTCTTC,CASSLIAGGNNEQFF,many,TRBJ2-1,TRBD2,TRBV6-6
TGTGCCAGCAGCTCTGTCAACCGGGACAGGGCCCGCGAGCAGTACTTC,CASSSVNRDRAREQYF,.,TRBJ2-7,TRBD1,TRBV7-8
TGTGCCAGCAGCCGCGAGACCCAGTACTTC,CASSRETQYF,many,TRBJ2-5,.,TRBV7-9
TGTGCCTGGCGCCGGGGGGGAGAGAACACTGAAGCTTTCTTT,CAWRRGGENTEAFF,.,TRBJ1-1,.,TRBV30
TGTGCCAGCAGTGAAGTATCCTACGAGCAGTACTTC,CASSEVSYEQYF,.,TRBJ2-7,.,TRBV6-1
TGTGCCAGCAGCCAAGTCCGGAGGAGTCCCACAGATACGCAGTATTTT,CASSQVRRSPTDTQYF,.,TRBJ2-3,.,TRBV14
TGTGCCAGCAGTCTGCGGGCAGGGGGCTATGGCTACACCTTC,CASSLRAGGYGYTF,.,TRBJ1-2,TRBD1,TRBV3-1
TGTGCCAGCAGCTTGTGGCGCCCCCTTCGGGACGTACCCTACGAGCAGTACTTC,CASSLWRPLRDVPYEQYF,.,TRBJ2-7,.,TRBV5-4
TGTGCCAGCAGCTTAACGGGGTCTGGGGCCAACGTCCTGACTTTC,CASSLTGSGANVLTF,.,TRBJ2-6,.,TRBV7-3
TGTGCCAGCAGCCCCCGCTGGACTAGCGGTAGCAATGAGCAGTTCTTC,CASSPRWTSGSNEQFF,.,TRBJ2-1,TRBD2,TRBV9
TGCAGTGCTAGTCGAGGGACAGGGAATTCACCCCTCCACTTT,CSASRGTGNSPLHF,many,TRBJ1-6,TRBD1,TRBV20-1
TGTGCCAGCAGCGTACATACAGGATACAATGAGCAGTTCTTC,CASSVHTGYNEQFF,many,TRBJ2-1,.,TRBV9
TGTGCCAGCAGCAAATTACCCCCGGGACAGGGTCAGCCCCAGCATTTT,CASSKLPPGQGQPQHF,many,TRBJ1-5,TRBD1,TRBV7-2
TGTGCCAGCAGCCAACGGCGTGGGGTCCGAGAGACCCAGTACTTC,CASSQRRGVRETQYF,few,TRBJ2-5,.,TRBV14
TGTGCCAGTAGTATTTCAGCGTCTGAAAACATTCAGTACTTC,CASSISASENIQYF,many,TRBJ2-4,.,TRBV19
TGCAGTGCACTGACAGGGAAACACAGCTCCTACGAGCAGTACTTC,CSALTGKHSSYEQYF,few,TRBJ2-7,TRBD1,TRBV20-1
TGTGCCAGCAGCTACCGGGAGGAGGGCTACAATGAGCAGTTCTTC,CASSYREEGYNEQFF,few,TRBJ2-1,TRBD2,TRBV6-2/TRBV6-3
TGTGCCACCAGTGATTGGGGGGGAGGGCTGGTGAATGAGCAGTTCTTC,CATSDWGGGLVNEQFF,.,TRBJ2-1,TRBD2,TRBV24-1
TGTGCCACCAGCACCTTACGGGCGGGGGGCAATCAGCCCCAGCATTTT,CATSTLRAGGNQPQHF,few,TRBJ1-5,.,TRBV15
TGTGCCAGCAGCACGGGAAAGGGCGCTGAAGCTTTCTTT,CASSTGKGAEAFF,few,TRBJ1-1,.,TRBV7-9
TGTGCCACAAGAACGGACAGGGTGGGATCACCCCTCCACTTT,CATRTDRVGSPLHF,.,TRBJ1-6,TRBD1,TRBV19
TGTGCCAGCAGCCCGGGACTAGCGGGAGGAGATACGCAGTATTTT,CASSPGLAGGDTQYF,many,TRBJ2-3,TRBD2,TRBV4-2
TGTGCCAGCAGCCCCGCCAGGGTCTCCTACGAGCAGTACTTC,CASSPARVSYEQYF,few,TRBJ2-7,.,TRBV7-6
TGTGCCAGCATCGAGGGAGCAGGTTCACCCCTCCACTTT,CASIEGAGSPLHF,.,TRBJ1-6,.,TRBV12-3/TRBV12-4
TGCAGTGCGAAGGACCCCCGGGAGGGACAAGAGACCCAGTACTTC,CSAKDPREGQETQYF,many,TRBJ2-5,TRBD2,TRBV20-1
TGTGCCAGCCTCTTCCCCCCGCAAAACATTCAGTACTTC,CASLFPPQNIQYF,few,TRBJ2-4,.,TRBV7-2
TGCGCCAGCAGCTTTGGCATGGGTGGCGGCGCGCAAGAGACCCAGTACTTC,CASSFGMGGGAQETQYF,medium-sized,TRBJ2-5,.,TRBV5-1
TGTGCCAGCAGTTTATTCCGGGACAGCCCCTACGAGCAGTACTTC,CASSLFRDSPYEQYF,.,TRBJ2-7,TRBD1,TRBV27
TGTGCCACCAGTGGCGGGACAGGGGCTCAGATCCGGGACTACCTTCAGTTCTTC,CATSGGTGAQIRDYLQFF,.,TRBJ2-1,TRBD1,TRBV24-1
TGTGCCAGCAGTTTGGGCAGCACAAACTATGGCTACACCTTC,CASSLGSTNYGYTF,few,TRBJ1-2,.,TRBV12-3/TRBV12-4
TGCAGTGCTAGTATATTTCCCAGGAATCCTTCCTACGAGCAGTACTTC,CSASIFPRNPSYEQYF,many,TRBJ2-7,.,TRBV20-1
TGCGCCAGCAGCTTGACGCCTAGCTCCTACGAGCAGTACTTC,CASSLTPSSYEQYF,many,TRBJ2-7,.,TRBV5-1
TGTGCCAGCAGTTACTCGAGGGCATACAATGAGCAGTTCTTC,CASSYSRAYNEQFF,many,TRBJ2-1,.,TRBV6-6
TGTGCCAGCAGCACCTTAGAGACCCAGTACTTC,CASSTLETQYF,.,TRBJ2-5,.,TRBV5-8
TGCGCCAGCAGCTTGGAAATCGGGTCTACGCAGTATTTT,CASSLEIGSTQYF,few,TRBJ2-3,.,TRBV5-1
TGCGCCAGCAGCCCCCTAGGGGTGGCCGTCTACAATGAGCAGTTCTTC,CASSPLGVAVYNEQFF,many,TRBJ2-1,.,TRBV4-3
TGTGCCAGCAGCCGAGAGAACTATGGCTACACCTTC,CASSRENYGYTF,many,TRBJ1-2,.,TRBV4-2
TGTGCCAGCAGCTCTCACCCCGGGACAGGGGGTATGAGCTCCTACGAGCAGTACTTC,CASSSHPGTGGMSSYEQYF,.,TRBJ2-7,TRBD1,TRBV11-3
TGCAGTGACCTCGAAGGTCTCTATGGCTACACCTTC,CSDLEGLYGYTF,.,TRBJ1-2,.,TRBV20-1
TGTGCCACCAGTGCTCGACCGGGGACTAGCGGGGGGCCGCTCTACAATGAGCAGTTCTTC,CATSARPGTSGGPLYNEQFF,many,TRBJ2-1,TRBD2,TRBV24-1
TGTGCCATCCTCCCGGACAGATCGAACACTGAAGCTTTCTTT,CAILPDRSNTEAFF,many,TRBJ1-1,.,TRBV10-3
TGTGCCACCAGTCCGTACAGGGCCAGCAATCAGCCCCAGCATTTT,CATSPYRASNQPQHF,many,TRBJ1-5,.,TRBV15
TGTGCCAGCAGTGAAGTAATGATCTACGAGCAGTACTTC,CASSEVMIYEQYF,medium-sized,TRBJ2-7,.,TRBV2
TGTGCCAGCTCACCGGGACAGGCTACCTTCCAGCCCCAGCATTTT,CASSPGQATFQPQHF,many,TRBJ1-5,TRBD1,TRBV18